These T cell receptor beta chains were read from a single sample in a study of blood T cell repertoires in COVID-19. Assay: immunoSEQ multiplex PCR; the TCRdb copy retains only in-frame clones and omits some. The sample records about 48,000 clones, approximately 83% being singletons. Material: peripheral blood. The receptors stem from a woman of 80 years or more with acute or convalescent COVID-19. Each CDR3 is given with its conserved first and last residue. A D gene is named only where the DNA matches it firmly. The size entry is marked missing in some rows and otherwise reads once, few, many or a size class.

D gene: TRBD1; J gene: TRBJ1-4; V gene: TRBV6-5; clone size: .; CDR3 DNA: TGTGCCAGCAGGTCCGGGACAGGGCGAAGTGAAAAACTGTTTTTT; CDR3 protein: CASRSGTGRSEKLFF
D gene: .; J gene: TRBJ1-2; V gene: TRBV12-3/TRBV12-4; clone size: .; CDR3 DNA: TGTGCCAGCAGTTTAGGCGATGGCTACACCTTC; CDR3 protein: CASSLGDGYTF
D gene: .; J gene: TRBJ1-2; V gene: TRBV7-2; clone size: .; CDR3 DNA: TGTGCCAGCACCTCCCTATATGGCTACACCTTC; CDR3 protein: CASTSLYGYTF
D gene: TRBD2; J gene: TRBJ2-5; V gene: TRBV6-1; clone size: .; CDR3 DNA: TGTGCCAGCAGTGAACCGAGCGGGGGCCAGGGAACCCAGTACTTC; CDR3 protein: CASSEPSGGQGTQYF
D gene: .; J gene: TRBJ1-2; V gene: TRBV11-2; clone size: .; CDR3 DNA: TGTGCCAGCAGCTTTAGGGGGAACTATGGCTACACCTTC; CDR3 protein: CASSFRGNYGYTF
D gene: TRBD2; J gene: TRBJ2-1; V gene: TRBV3-1/TRBV3-2; clone size: .; CDR3 DNA: TGTGCCAGCAGCCCCCGGACTAGCGGGGGGGATGAGCAGTTCTTC; CDR3 protein: CASSPRTSGGDEQFF
D gene: .; J gene: TRBJ2-5; V gene: TRBV5-1; clone size: .; CDR3 DNA: TGCGCCAGCAGCTTGGCATTTCGGGGGTCCCTCGAGACCCAGTACTTC; CDR3 protein: CASSLAFRGSLETQYF
D gene: TRBD1; J gene: TRBJ1-2; V gene: TRBV24-1; clone size: .; CDR3 DNA: TGTGCCACCAGTGATTTTCGTCAGGGGGAGAGTGGCTACACCTTC; CDR3 protein: CATSDFRQGESGYTF
D gene: .; J gene: TRBJ1-2; V gene: TRBV30; clone size: .; CDR3 DNA: TGTGCCTGGAGTAAACTACGGTATGGCTACACCTTC; CDR3 protein: CAWSKLRYGYTF
D gene: TRBD2; J gene: TRBJ2-3; V gene: TRBV10-3; clone size: .; CDR3 DNA: TGTGCCATCAGTGAGTCCACTAGCGGGGGGGATGATACGCAGTATTTT; CDR3 protein: CAISESTSGGDDTQYF
D gene: .; J gene: TRBJ1-4; V gene: TRBV4-1; clone size: .; CDR3 DNA: TGCGCCAGCAGCCAACAAATCACAACTAATGAAAAACTGTTTTTT; CDR3 protein: CASSQQITTNEKLFF
D gene: TRBD1; J gene: TRBJ2-7; V gene: TRBV5-1; clone size: .; CDR3 DNA: TGCGCCAGCAGCCCCCGGACAGGGGGCAAGGACGAGCAGTACTTC; CDR3 protein: CASSPRTGGKDEQYF
D gene: .; J gene: TRBJ1-1; V gene: TRBV18; clone size: once; CDR3 DNA: TGTGCCAGCTCACCACCGGGAGCTGGGTGGACTGAAGCTTTCTTT; CDR3 protein: CASSPPGAGWTEAFF
D gene: TRBD2; J gene: TRBJ2-7; V gene: TRBV19; clone size: .; CDR3 DNA: TGTGCCAGTAGTAAGAGGGCTAGCGGGGGGTCCTACGAGCAGTACTTC; CDR3 protein: CASSKRASGGSYEQYF
D gene: .; J gene: TRBJ2-1; V gene: TRBV7-7; clone size: .; CDR3 DNA: TGTGCTAGCAGCGGGGCAGGGGGCGGAGGGGAGCAGTTCTTC; CDR3 protein: CASSGAGGGGEQFF
D gene: TRBD2; J gene: TRBJ2-1; V gene: TRBV5-1; clone size: .; CDR3 DNA: TGCGCCAGCTCCGGGTATAGCGGGGTATCCTACAATGAGCAGTTCTTC; CDR3 protein: CASSGYSGVSYNEQFF
D gene: .; J gene: TRBJ1-4; V gene: TRBV12-3/TRBV12-4; clone size: .; CDR3 DNA: TGTGCCAGCAGTTTAGGGGTAAAGGGGAAACTGTTTTTT; CDR3 protein: CASSLGVKGKLFF
D gene: .; J gene: TRBJ1-1; V gene: TRBV18; clone size: .; CDR3 DNA: TGTGCCAGCTCATCGGGATACGAAGCTTTCTTT; CDR3 protein: CASSSGYEAFF
D gene: .; J gene: TRBJ1-5; V gene: TRBV3-1/TRBV3-2; clone size: once; CDR3 DNA: TGTGCCAGCAGCCAGAGCAGGGTCAATCAGCCCCAGCATTTT; CDR3 protein: CASSQSRVNQPQHF
D gene: TRBD2; J gene: TRBJ2-7; V gene: TRBV20-1; clone size: once; CDR3 DNA: TGCAGTGCTAGTGCCTTCGGGGGGGCCCACGAGCAGTACTTC; CDR3 protein: CSASAFGGAHEQYF
D gene: .; J gene: TRBJ2-3; V gene: TRBV19; clone size: few; CDR3 DNA: TGTGCCACCGAGGGGAGGCAGGGGGGCGGTACGCAGTATTTT; CDR3 protein: CATEGRQGGGTQYF
D gene: TRBD2; J gene: TRBJ2-3; V gene: TRBV10-3; clone size: .; CDR3 DNA: TGTGCCATCAGTGAGTCGGGACTAGCGGGGAGCACAGATACGCAGTATTTT; CDR3 protein: CAISESGLAGSTDTQYF
D gene: TRBD1; J gene: TRBJ1-2; V gene: TRBV4-1; clone size: .; CDR3 DNA: TGCGCCAGCAGCCCTGACAGGGCTTATGGCTACACCTTC; CDR3 protein: CASSPDRAYGYTF
D gene: .; J gene: TRBJ1-3; V gene: TRBV3-1/TRBV3-2; clone size: .; CDR3 DNA: TGTGCCAGCAGCCAAGATACCAGCTCTGGAAACACCATATATTTT; CDR3 protein: CASSQDTSSGNTIYF
D gene: TRBD2; J gene: TRBJ2-3; V gene: TRBV7-9; clone size: once; CDR3 DNA: TGTGCCAGCAGCTTATCCTACGGACTAGCGGGGCGCACAGATACGCAGTATTTT; CDR3 protein: CASSLSYGLAGRTDTQYF
D gene: TRBD1; J gene: TRBJ1-5; V gene: TRBV5-1; clone size: .; CDR3 DNA: TGCGCCAGCAGCTTGGCGGGACAGGGAAGAGTCAATCAGCCCCAGCATTTT; CDR3 protein: CASSLAGQGRVNQPQHF
D gene: TRBD2; J gene: TRBJ2-3; V gene: TRBV7-9; clone size: .; CDR3 DNA: TGTGCCAGCAGCTCCGGCTCCAGACTAGCGCGGTCGAGCACAGATACGCAGTATTTT; CDR3 protein: CASSSGSRLARSSTDTQYF
D gene: .; J gene: TRBJ1-3; V gene: TRBV29-1; clone size: .; CDR3 DNA: TGCAGCGTTCCTGGGGGGGCTGGTGGAAACACCATATATTTT; CDR3 protein: CSVPGGAGGNTIYF
D gene: TRBD1; J gene: TRBJ1-2; V gene: TRBV5-1; clone size: .; CDR3 DNA: TGCGCCAGCAGCGTGGGACAGATCTATGGCTACACCTTC; CDR3 protein: CASSVGQIYGYTF
D gene: .; J gene: TRBJ1-6; V gene: TRBV7-2; clone size: .; CDR3 DNA: TGTGCCAGCAGCCCGGGAGCGGGGGGCCCCGCTAATTCACCCCTCCACTTT; CDR3 protein: CASSPGAGGPANSPLHF
D gene: .; J gene: TRBJ1-1; V gene: TRBV19; clone size: .; CDR3 DNA: TGTGCCAGTAGTATCCAGTGGAACACTGAAGCTTTCTTT; CDR3 protein: CASSIQWNTEAFF
D gene: TRBD1; J gene: TRBJ1-4; V gene: TRBV7-9; clone size: .; CDR3 DNA: TGTGCCAGCAGCACTAGCCCCGGGACAGGCCGGTTTACAACTAATGAAAAACTGTTTTTT; CDR3 protein: CASSTSPGTGRFTTNEKLFF
D gene: TRBD1; J gene: TRBJ2-3; V gene: TRBV15; clone size: .; CDR3 DNA: TGTGCCACCAGCAGTAGCAGCCGACAGGGGGCAGATACGCAGTATTTT; CDR3 protein: CATSSSSRQGADTQYF
D gene: TRBD1; J gene: TRBJ1-5; V gene: TRBV6-1; clone size: .; CDR3 DNA: TGTGCCAGCAGTGAAGTGGCAGGGGGGAACAATCAGCCCCAGCATTTT; CDR3 protein: CASSEVAGGNNQPQHF
D gene: .; J gene: TRBJ1-3; V gene: TRBV19; clone size: .; CDR3 DNA: TGTGCCAGTAGTGTCGACAGGAGCTCTGGAAACACCATATATTTT; CDR3 protein: CASSVDRSSGNTIYF
D gene: .; J gene: TRBJ2-5; V gene: TRBV7-2; clone size: .; CDR3 DNA: TGTGCCAGCAGCTTATCCGGGACTCCACAAGAGACCCAGTACTTC; CDR3 protein: CASSLSGTPQETQYF
D gene: .; J gene: TRBJ1-4; V gene: TRBV12-3/TRBV12-4; clone size: .; CDR3 DNA: TGTGCCAGCAGCCCAGGACTCCCTGAAAAACTGTTTTTT; CDR3 protein: CASSPGLPEKLFF